This paragraph reports one T cell receptor beta chain. In germline, CDR1 is LNHNV, CDR2 YYDKDF (reference sequence). The CDR3 consists of 12 residues. V trimming: 6 bases; J trimming: 8 bases; junction bases outside the gene matches: 7. The source of the sample is a study of shared clonotypes between healthy human individuals. Data came from immunoSEQ multiplex PCR; TCRdb stores just in-frame clones and leaves some out. The sample includes 950,000 to 1,200,000 clones, roughly 80% of them seen just once. The receptor was derived from a man younger than 35 in good health. Some clones in this sample may be carry-over from other donors' samples. The sequencing sample was made of memory CD4+ T cells from PBMCs. As for subset: CD45RA-negative fraction. The chain joins TRBV15 to TRBJ2-7, with TRBD2 matching 7 bases. DNA for the CDR3: TGTGCCACCAGGCCGGGGGAGGGAAAGCAGTACTTC. This sequence encodes CATRPGEGKQYF.